A single sample gave rise to the 11 T cell receptor beta chains below, sequenced in a study of cytomegalovirus exposure and HLA in healthy donors. PCR involved 60 Vbeta and 13 Jbeta primers. This table comes from immunoSEQ multiplex PCR, and its TCRdb copy is limited to in-frame clones, with some not included. The data show 60,000 to 65,000 clones, roughly 70% seen once. What was sequenced was PBMCs. All receptors come from a man aged 50-60 years in good health and CMV-seropositive.

The chain couples TRBV2 to TRBJ2-2, with D perhaps TRBD2 (6 bases). CDR1 is SNHLY and CDR2 is FYNNEI in the germline V gene. V lost 1 base to trimming and J lost 5 bases, with 11 bases between them. The length of the CDR3 is 15 residues. The CDR3 is CASSEVGRRTGELFF. CDR3 in DNA: TGTGCCAGCAGTGAAGTTGGGAGGAGGACCGGGGAGCTGTTTTTT.

In regard to this clone: The final CDR3 position lacks the conserved phenylalanine or tryptophan, pointing to a likely read error. As DNA, the CDR3 is TGTGCCAGCAGCAACCCAACAACTAATGAAAAACTGTTTGTT. Its protein is CASSNPTTNEKLFV. The rearrangement links TRBV11-2 to TRBJ1-4; D gene ambiguous. Germline CDR1 SGHAT, CDR2 FQNNGV. CDR3 size: 14 residues. Trimming pared 5 bases from V and 0 bases from J, leaving 7 bases between.

J is TRBJ2-2 and V is TRBV28; 7 bases match TRBD2. V lost 8 bases, J lost 5 bases, and 2 bases stayed unmatched. Germline assignment: CDR1 MDHEN and CDR2 SYDVKM. This CDR3 contains 12 residues. The CDR3 reads CASSGGTGELFF. For the CDR3, the DNA is TGTGCCAGCTCGGGAGGAACCGGGGAGCTGTTTTTT.

There are a few counts of this clone. The gene calls are TRBV7-2 and TRBJ2-3; 10 positions agree with TRBD2. V lost 1 base and J lost 4; bases outside the gene matches: 2. CDR3 length: 15 amino acids. Germline V gene lookup returns CDR1 SGHTA and CDR2 FQGNSA. CDR3: CASSLGLAGSDTQYF. The CDR3 DNA sequence: TGTGCCAGCAGCTTAGGACTAGCGGGCTCAGATACGCAGTATTTT.

The V call is TRBV7-2, the J call TRBJ1-2; no clear D gene. Deletions cut 5 bases from V and 7 bases from J, with 11 bases between. Germline loops: CDR1 SGHTA, CDR2 FQGNSA. The CDR3 loop spans 12 amino acids. Written as DNA, the CDR3 is TGTGCCAGCAGCCGTTTAGGAGGTGGCTACACCTTC. Its protein product is CASSRLGGGYTF.

This chain connects TRBV27 to TRBJ2-2, with TRBD2 as a possible D gene (6 bases). Trimming pared 5 bases from V and 5 bases from J, leaving 9 bases between. The germline gives CDR1 MNHEY, CDR2 SMNVEV (reference sequence). The CDR3 consists of 13 residues. The CDR3 DNA reads TGTGCCAGCAGTCTTGGAGGGACCGGGGAGCTGTTTTTT. This gives the protein CASSLGGTGELFF.

The rearrangement uses TRBV27 and TRBJ1-4, with 9 bases lining up with TRBD1. The CDR3 is made up of 15 amino acids. The V gene's germline CDR1 is MNHEY and CDR2 SMNVEV (reference sequence). V dropped 5 bases and J dropped 8; count of bases not matched to a gene: 9. The CDR3 bases are TGTGCCAGCAGTCGGGGGGACAGGGCGTACGAAAAACTGTTTTTT. This gives the protein CASSRGDRAYEKLFF.

J is TRBJ2-2 and V is TRBV5-1; a weak D match, TRBD1 (6 bases). The V end lost 3 bases, the J end lost 4 bases, and 7 bases lay between the germline ends. This CDR3 has 13 amino acids. CDR1 SGHRS and CDR2 YFSETQ come from the germline V gene. CDR3 nucleotides: TGCGCCAGCAGCTCGGACAGCACCGGGGAGCTGTTTTTT. Encoded protein: CASSSDSTGELFF.

This clone was counted a few times. The CDR3 DNA reads as TGTGCCAGCGGTCGGGACAGGGAAGTCAGCAATCAGCCCCAGCATTTT. It codes for CASGRDREVSNQPQHF. The rearrangement joins TRBV6-4 to TRBJ1-5; 9 nucleotides line up with TRBD1. The J segment lost 1 base and the V segment lost 8 bases, leaving 9 bases of the junction unmatched. Germline lookup yields CDR1 MRHNA and CDR2 SNTAGT. This CDR3 contains 16 residues.

The chain combines TRBV4-1 with TRBJ1-6; D not resolved. The CDR3 has 14 amino acids. V gave up 1 base and J gave up 13 bases, with 14 bases separating them. The V gene's germline CDR1 is MGHRA and CDR2 YSYEKL. CDR3 in DNA: TGCGCCAGCAGCCAAGTAGTCGTCGGGATTCCCCTCCACTTT. It encodes CASSQVVVGIPLHF.

The chain carries TRBV10-1 and TRBJ1-1; D may be TRBD1 (6 bases). Trimming cost V 0 bases and J 7 bases, with 12 bases left between them. The CDR3 contains 14 residues. Germline-derived CDR1 and CDR2 are WNHNN and SYGVQD (reference sequence). The CDR3, as DNA: TGCGCCAGCAGTGAGTCAGGCAGGGGCCATGAAGCTTTCTTT. It specifies CASSESGRGHEAFF.